This paragraph covers one T cell receptor (beta chain) sequence. These data originate in a study of blood T cell repertoires in COVID-19. On the study more broadly: There were acute and convalescent COVID-19 samples, and they came from the United States, Italy and Spain. In each case, the material was cDNA or gDNA derived from T cells, B-cell-depleted T cells, or PBMCs.

Original processing methods: Reference gene primer amplification in the assay estimated nucleated cell counts. Assay: immunoSEQ multiplex PCR; the TCRdb copy retains only in-frame clones and omits some. V and J calls and clone size are given by that table; D and trimming were obtained from the DNA. This table holds under 200,000 clones, about 85% found once. CDR3 length equals 15 residues. Trimming took off 3 bases at V and 0 bases at J, with 12 bases between the two ends. The V gene's germline CDR1 is SGHRS and CDR2 YFSETQ. Sequenced material: peripheral blood. This rearrangement joins TRBV5-1 to TRBJ1-1; D is possibly TRBD1 (6 bases). This TCR was recovered from a man in his 60s with COVID-19, enrolled during active disease. The CDR3 spells CASSSQGYMNTEAFF. Written as DNA, the CDR3 is TGCGCCAGCAGCTCACAGGGATACATGAACACTGAAGCTTTCTTT.